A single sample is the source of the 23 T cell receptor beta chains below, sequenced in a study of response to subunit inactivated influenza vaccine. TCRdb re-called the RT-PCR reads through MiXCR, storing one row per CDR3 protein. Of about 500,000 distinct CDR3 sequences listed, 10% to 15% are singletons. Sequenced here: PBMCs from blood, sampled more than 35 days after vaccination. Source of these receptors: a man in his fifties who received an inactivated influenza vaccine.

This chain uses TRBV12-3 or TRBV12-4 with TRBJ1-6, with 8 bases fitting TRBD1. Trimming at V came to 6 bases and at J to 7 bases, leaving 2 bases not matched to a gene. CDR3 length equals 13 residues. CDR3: CASRGQENSPLHF. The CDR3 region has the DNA TGTGCCAGCAGGGGACAGGAAAATTCACCCCTCCACTTT.

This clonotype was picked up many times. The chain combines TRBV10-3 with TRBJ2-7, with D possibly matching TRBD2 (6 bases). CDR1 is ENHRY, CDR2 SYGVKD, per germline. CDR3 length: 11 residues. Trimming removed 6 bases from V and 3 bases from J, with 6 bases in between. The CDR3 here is CAIRDYYEQYF. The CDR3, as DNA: TGTGCCATCAGGGACTACTACGAGCAGTACTTC.

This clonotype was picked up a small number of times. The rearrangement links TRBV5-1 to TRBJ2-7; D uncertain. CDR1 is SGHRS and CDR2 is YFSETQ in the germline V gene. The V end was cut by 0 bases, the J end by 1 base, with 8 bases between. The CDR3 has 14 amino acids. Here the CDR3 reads CASSLAPLSYEQYF. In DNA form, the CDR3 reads TGCGCCAGCAGCTTGGCGCCTTTATCCTACGAGCAGTACTTC.

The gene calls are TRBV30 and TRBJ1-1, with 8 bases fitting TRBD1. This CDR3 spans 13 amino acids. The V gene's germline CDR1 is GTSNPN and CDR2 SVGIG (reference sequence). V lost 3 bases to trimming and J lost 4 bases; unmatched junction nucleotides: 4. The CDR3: CAWSQTGGTEAFF. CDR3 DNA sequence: TGTGCCTGGAGCCAAACAGGGGGCACTGAAGCTTTCTTT.

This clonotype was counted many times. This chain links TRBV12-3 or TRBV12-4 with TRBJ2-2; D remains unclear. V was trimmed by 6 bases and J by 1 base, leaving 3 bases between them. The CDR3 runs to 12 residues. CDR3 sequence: CASSKNTGELFF. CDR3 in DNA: TGTGCCAGCAGCAAGAACACCGGGGAGCTGTTTTTT.

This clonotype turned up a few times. CDR3 nucleotide sequence: TGTGCCAGCAGCCAAGAAAGCCTGCTCGGTAATGAGCAGTTCTTC. It codes for CASSQESLLGNEQFF. The chain is built from TRBV4-2 and TRBJ2-1; D unresolved. V was shortened by 0 bases and J by 7 bases, with 13 bases between the two germline ends. The germline V gene encodes CDR1 LGHNA and CDR2 YNFKEQ. The CDR3 is 15 residues long.

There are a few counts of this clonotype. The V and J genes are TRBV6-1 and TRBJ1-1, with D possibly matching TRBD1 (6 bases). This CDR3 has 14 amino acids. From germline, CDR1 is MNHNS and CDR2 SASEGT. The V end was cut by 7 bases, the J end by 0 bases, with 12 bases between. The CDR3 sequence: CASKRGDMNTEAFF. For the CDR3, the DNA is TGTGCCAGCAAGAGGGGGGACATGAACACTGAAGCTTTCTTT.

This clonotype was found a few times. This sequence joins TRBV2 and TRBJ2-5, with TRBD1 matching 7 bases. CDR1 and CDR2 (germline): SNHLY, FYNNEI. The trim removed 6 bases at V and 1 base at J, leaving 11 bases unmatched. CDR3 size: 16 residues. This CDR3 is CASRPPGTVSQETQYF. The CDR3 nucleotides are TGTGCCAGCAGACCACCCGGGACAGTGAGCCAAGAGACCCAGTACTTC.

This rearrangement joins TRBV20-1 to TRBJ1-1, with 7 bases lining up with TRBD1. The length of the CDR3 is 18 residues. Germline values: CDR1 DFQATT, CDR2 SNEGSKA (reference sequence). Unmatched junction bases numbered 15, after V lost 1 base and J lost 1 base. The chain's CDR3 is CSARAPPVQGLKNTEAFF. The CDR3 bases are TGCAGTGCTAGAGCTCCTCCGGTACAGGGGTTAAAGAACACTGAAGCTTTCTTT.

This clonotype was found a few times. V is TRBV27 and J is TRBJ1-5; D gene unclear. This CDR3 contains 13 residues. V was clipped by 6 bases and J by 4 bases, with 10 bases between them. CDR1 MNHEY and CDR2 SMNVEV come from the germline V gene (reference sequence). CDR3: CASRRTANQPQHF. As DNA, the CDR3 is TGTGCCAGCAGAAGGACGGCTAATCAGCCCCAGCATTTT.

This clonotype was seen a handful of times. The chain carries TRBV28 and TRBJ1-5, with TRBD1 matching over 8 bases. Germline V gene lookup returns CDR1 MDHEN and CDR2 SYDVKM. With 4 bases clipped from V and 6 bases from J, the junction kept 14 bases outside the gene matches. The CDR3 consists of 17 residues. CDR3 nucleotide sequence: TGTGCCAGCAGTTCGGGACAGGAAGGGAGGAAGCGTCAGCCCCAGCATTTT. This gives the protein CASSSGQEGRKRQPQHF.

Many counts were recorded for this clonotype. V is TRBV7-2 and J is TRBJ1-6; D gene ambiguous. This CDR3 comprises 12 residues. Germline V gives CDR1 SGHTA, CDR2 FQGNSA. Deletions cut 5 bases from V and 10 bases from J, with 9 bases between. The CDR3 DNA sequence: TGTGCCAGCAGCCACCCCCCGTCACCCCTCCACTTT. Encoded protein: CASSHPPSPLHF.

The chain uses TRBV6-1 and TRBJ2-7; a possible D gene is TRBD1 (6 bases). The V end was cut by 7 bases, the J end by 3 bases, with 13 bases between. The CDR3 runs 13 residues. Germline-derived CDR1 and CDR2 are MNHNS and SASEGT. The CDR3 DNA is TGTGCCAGCATTCTGGACAGTCACTACGAGCAGTACTTC. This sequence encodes CASILDSHYEQYF.

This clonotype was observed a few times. The CDR3 DNA reads as TGCGCCAGCAGCTTGAGTTTAGGGGCGAGCACTGAAGCTTTCTTT. Protein sequence: CASSLSLGASTEAFF. The rearrangement joins TRBV5-1 to TRBJ1-1; the D gene is possibly TRBD1 (5 bases). Trimming left V 1 base short and J 4 bases short, with 14 bases between. Germline V gene data show CDR1 as SGHRS and CDR2 as YFSETQ. The CDR3 contains 15 residues. Full variable domain (rest looked up from reference TRBV5-1 and TRBJ1-1): KAGVTQTPRYLIKTRGQQVTLSCSPISGHRSVSWYQQTPGQGLQFLFEYFSETQRNKGNFPGRFSGRQFSNSRSEMNVSTLELGDSALYLCASSLSLGASTEAFFGQGTRLTVV.

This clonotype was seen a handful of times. CDR3: CASPPTGEYGYTF. In DNA, the CDR3 is TGTGCCAGCCCTCCGACAGGGGAGTACGGCTACACCTTC. The chain carries TRBV4-2 and TRBJ1-2, with 8 bases lining up with TRBD1. CDR1 is LGHNA, CDR2 YNFKEQ, per germline. The CDR3 totals 13 residues. The J segment lost 8 bases and the V segment lost 8 bases, leaving 10 bases of the junction unmatched.

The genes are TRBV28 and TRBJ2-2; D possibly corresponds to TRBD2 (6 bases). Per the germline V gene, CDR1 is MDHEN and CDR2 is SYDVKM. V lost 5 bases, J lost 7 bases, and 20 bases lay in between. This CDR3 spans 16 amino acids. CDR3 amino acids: CASSPWGSGAGGELFF. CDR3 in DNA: TGTGCCAGCAGTCCGTGGGGTAGCGGTGCCGGCGGGGAGCTGTTTTTT.

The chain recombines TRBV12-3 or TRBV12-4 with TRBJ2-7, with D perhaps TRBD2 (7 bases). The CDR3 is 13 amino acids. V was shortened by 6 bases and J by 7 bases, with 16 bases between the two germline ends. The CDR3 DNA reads TGTGCCAGCAGGGAAGGGGGGGCGTGGGAGCAGTACTTC. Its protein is CASREGGAWEQYF.

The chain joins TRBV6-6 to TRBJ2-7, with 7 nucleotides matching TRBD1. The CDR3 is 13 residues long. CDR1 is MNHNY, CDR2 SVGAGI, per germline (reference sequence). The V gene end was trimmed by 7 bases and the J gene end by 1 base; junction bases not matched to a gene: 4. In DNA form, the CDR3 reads TGTGCCAGCACTAAGGGACAGTCCTACGAGCAGTACTTC. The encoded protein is CASTKGQSYEQYF.

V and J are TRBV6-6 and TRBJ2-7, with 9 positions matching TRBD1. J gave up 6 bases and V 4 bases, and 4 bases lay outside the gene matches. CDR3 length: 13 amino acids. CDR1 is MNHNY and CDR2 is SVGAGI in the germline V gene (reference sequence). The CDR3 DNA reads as TGTGCCAGCAGTTGGACAGGGGCGGGCGAGCAGTACTTC. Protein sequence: CASSWTGAGEQYF.

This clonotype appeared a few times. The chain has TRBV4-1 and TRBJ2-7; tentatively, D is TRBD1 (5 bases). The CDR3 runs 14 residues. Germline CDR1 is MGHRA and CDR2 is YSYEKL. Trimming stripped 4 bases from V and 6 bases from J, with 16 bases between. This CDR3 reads CASSLKNWGGEQYF. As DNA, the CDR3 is TGCGCCAGCAGCCTGAAAAATTGGGGCGGCGAGCAGTACTTC.

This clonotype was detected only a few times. DNA of the CDR3: TGTGCCAGCAGTTTAACCTATGGGGAGCAGTACTTC. This encodes CASSLTYGEQYF. This chain links TRBV12-3 or TRBV12-4 with TRBJ2-7; D is unclear. V was cut by 2 bases and J by 7 bases, with 9 bases left in between. This CDR3 comprises 12 residues.

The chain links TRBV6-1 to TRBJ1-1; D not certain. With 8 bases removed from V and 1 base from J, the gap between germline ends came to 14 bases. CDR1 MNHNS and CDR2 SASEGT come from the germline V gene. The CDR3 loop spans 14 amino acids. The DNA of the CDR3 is TGTGCCAGCGGACCCACACAAGAGAACACTGAAGCTTTCTTT. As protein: CASGPTQENTEAFF.

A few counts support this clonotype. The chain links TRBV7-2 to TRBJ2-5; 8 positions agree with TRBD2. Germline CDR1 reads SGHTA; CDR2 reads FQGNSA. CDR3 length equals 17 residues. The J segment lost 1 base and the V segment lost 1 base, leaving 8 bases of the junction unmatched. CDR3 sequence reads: CASSLGVSGATQETQYF. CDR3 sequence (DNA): TGTGCCAGCAGCTTAGGGGTTAGCGGGGCAACCCAAGAGACCCAGTACTTC.